This T cell receptor (beta chain) is drawn from a study of cytomegalovirus exposure and HLA in healthy donors. Points from the study as a whole: A missense variant in DCLRE1C was later tied to TCR beta V- and J-gene trimming. About 150 TCR beta chains were listed as cytomegalovirus-associated. Usually a TCR sequence was rare, but some public TCRs were found in many donors.

The CDR3 contains 11 residues. Germline V lookup: CDR1 SQVTM, CDR2 ANQGSEA. With 7 bases removed from V and 4 bases from J, the gap between germline ends came to 10 bases. PCR primers comprised 60 Vbeta and 13 Jbeta primers. Some clones are missing from TCRdb's copy, which holds only in-frame ones; the method was immunoSEQ multiplex PCR. The profile shows over 110,000 clones, 78% of them singletons. To note about this clone: Its target is unknown.

This clonotype originated in a female donor in good health and CMV-seronegative. The V call is TRBV29-1, the J call TRBJ1-2, with D maybe TRBD1 (5 bases). The source material was PBMCs. This chain's CDR3 is CSGRGSYGYTF. DNA for the CDR3: TGCAGCGGCCGGGGGTCCTATGGCTACACCTTC.